These 31 T cell receptor beta chains were sequenced from one sample in a study of shared clonotypes between healthy human individuals. Generated by immunoSEQ multiplex PCR, the TCRdb table keeps only in-frame clones and is missing some. The profile covers hundreds of thousands of clones, with 72% appearing a single time and approximately 1.8% taken by the ten largest. Material: memory CD4+ T cells sorted from blood. Subset defined: CD45RA-negative fraction. The origin of the receptors is a woman aged 25 to 45 in good health.

The count of this clone is one. V gene TRBV29-1 combines with J gene TRBJ2-3; 10 bases are a match to TRBD1. Trimming at V came to 7 bases and at J to 3 bases, leaving 4 bases not matched to a gene. This CDR3 has 13 residues. CDR1 is SQVTM and CDR2 is ANQGSEA in the germline V gene. CDR3 DNA: TGCAGCGCCGGGACAGGGGAGACAGATACGCAGTATTTT. It translates to CSAGTGETDTQYF.

This clone showed up just once. The gene calls are TRBV19 and TRBJ1-5; D not certain. The CDR3 is made up of 12 amino acids. Between the trimmed V and J ends, which lost 5 bases and 7 bases, there was a span of 9 bases. Germline assignment: CDR1 LNHDA and CDR2 SQIVND (reference sequence). This chain's CDR3 is CASSPPGQPQHF. The DNA for the CDR3 is TGTGCCAGTAGTCCACCCGGCCAGCCCCAGCATTTT. Using reference TRBV19 and TRBJ1-5 for the parts outside the CDR3, the full variable domain is DGGITQSPKYLFRKEGQNVTLSCEQNLNHDAMYWYRQDPGQGLRLIYYSQIVNDFQKGDIAEGYSVSREKKESFPLTVTSAQKNPTAFYLCASSPPGQPQHFGDGTRLSIL.

This clone was counted a single time. Other DNA sequences in the sample encode the same CDR3. The V call is TRBV18, the J call TRBJ1-1; D might be TRBD1 (6 bases). The length of the CDR3 is 14 residues. The V end was cut by 3 bases, the J end by 1 base, with 9 bases between. Germline lookup yields CDR1 KGHSH and CDR2 LQKENI. The CDR3 DNA reads TGTGCCAGCTCACCGCGGACAGCGAACACTGAAGCTTTCTTT. Protein product: CASSPRTANTEAFF.

This clone was picked up a small number of times. The gene calls are TRBV5-6 and TRBJ1-2; D uncertain. V lost 10 bases, J lost 14 bases, and 15 bases lay in between. CDR3 length: 9 amino acids. Germline assignment: CDR1 SGHDT and CDR2 YYEEEE. The chain's CDR3 is CAQRPSRTF. The CDR3 DNA follows: TGTGCCCAAAGGCCGAGTCGTACCTTC.

The gene calls are TRBV7-8 and TRBJ2-4, with 8 bases that match TRBD2. The CDR3 is made up of 16 amino acids. The V segment lost 5 bases and the J segment 9 bases; nucleotides outside the gene matches: 15. Germline V lookup: CDR1 SGHVS, CDR2 FQNEAQ. The CDR3 region is CASSNMAGGQSGIQYF. The CDR3 nucleotides read TGTGCCAGCAGCAACATGGCGGGAGGCCAGTCGGGCATTCAGTACTTC. Variable domain in full (rest from reference TRBV7-8 and TRBJ2-4): GAGVSQSPRYKVAKRGQDVALRCDPISGHVSLFWYQQALGQGPEFLTYFQNEAQLDKSGLPSDRFFAERPEGSVSTLKIQRTQQEDSAVYLCASSNMAGGQSGIQYFGAGTRLSVL.

This clone came up a few times. The chain links TRBV19 to TRBJ2-1, with D possibly called TRBD1 or TRBD2 (6 bases each). The CDR3 sequence is 14 residues long. Germline CDR1 reads LNHDA; CDR2 reads SQIVND (reference sequence). V gave up 1 base and J gave up 9 bases, with 13 bases separating them. CDR3 nucleotide sequence: TGTGCCAGTAGTATAGGGGGGCGGGGAATTGAGCAGTTCTTC. This encodes CASSIGGRGIEQFF.

This rearrangement joins TRBV28 to TRBJ2-6; D remains ambiguous. V dropped 6 bases and J dropped 0 bases, with 15 bases sitting between them. The CDR3 extends over 17 amino acids. The germline gives CDR1 MDHEN, CDR2 SYDVKM. CDR3 DNA sequence: TGTGCCAGCAGCCCACTTAAATGGGTCTCTGGGGCCAACGTCCTGACTTTC. Amino acid sequence: CASSPLKWVSGANVLTF.

The chain recombines TRBV7-9 with TRBJ1-2, with 8 bases matching TRBD1. V gave up 6 bases and J gave up 8 bases; unmatched junction bases: 8. Germline lookup yields CDR1 SEHNR and CDR2 FQNEAQ (reference sequence). This CDR3 is built from 13 residues. CDR3 in DNA: TGTGCCAGCAGGCCGACAGGGGTAGGCGGCTACACCTTC. Its protein product is CASRPTGVGGYTF. The whole variable domain, remainder taken from reference TRBV7-9 and TRBJ1-2, is DTGVSQNPRHKITKRGQNVTFRCDPISEHNRLYWYRQTLGQGPEFLTYFQNEAQLEKSRLLSDRFSAERPKGSFSTLEIQRTEQGDSAMYLCASRPTGVGGYTFGSGTRLTVV.

The rearrangement joins TRBV28 to TRBJ2-7; TRBD2 matches at 7 bases. Looked up from germline, CDR1 is MDHEN and CDR2 is SYDVKM. The CDR3 contains 14 residues. The ends lost 7 bases at V and 3 bases at J; junction bases unmatched: 9. The CDR3 bases are TGTGCCAGCAACTCGGGGGGACGGAGCTACGAGCAGTACTTC. It translates to CASNSGGRSYEQYF.

Regarding this clone: Distinct nucleotide sequences in the sample also encode this CDR3. The rearrangement links TRBV7-2 to TRBJ2-5; D gene uncertain. Germline CDR1 and CDR2: SGHTA and FQGNSA. V lost 6 bases, J lost 2 bases, and 4 bases lay in between. The CDR3 extends over 11 amino acids. The CDR3 sequence: CASSSQETQYF. The CDR3 coding sequence is TGTGCCAGCAGTTCTCAAGAGACCCAGTACTTC.

This clone came up a few times. The CDR3 nucleotides are TGTGCCAGCAGTGAATATCAGGGGACAGACACCGGGGAGCTGTTTTTT. Its translation: CASSEYQGTDTGELFF. This chain links TRBV25-1 with TRBJ2-2, with 7 nucleotides matching TRBD1. CDR1 is MGHDK, CDR2 SYGVNS, per germline. J lost 3 bases, V lost 0 bases, and 4 bases had no gene match. There are 16 residues in the CDR3.

The V and J genes are TRBV6-6 and TRBJ1-2, with D tentatively TRBD1 (5 bases). Trimming shortened V by 5 bases and J by 3 bases, and 10 bases separated the two germline ends. The CDR3 spans 13 residues. Germline loops: CDR1 MNHNY, CDR2 SVGAGI (reference sequence). The CDR3 region has the DNA TGTGCCAGCAGTACCCAGGGCCACTATGGCTACACCTTC. Its protein is CASSTQGHYGYTF.

This clone was found once. This chain uses TRBV29-1 with TRBJ1-4; the match to TRBD1 covers 8 bases. The CDR3 length is 16 residues. The trim removed 5 bases at V and 7 bases at J, leaving 15 bases unmatched. Germline V gene lookup returns CDR1 SQVTM and CDR2 ANQGSEA. For the CDR3, the DNA is TGCAGCGTTAGCTTACATTGGACAGGGAACTCTGAAAAACTGTTTTTT. It codes for CSVSLHWTGNSEKLFF.

The genes are TRBV28 and TRBJ1-1; D is unresolved. Between the trimmed V and J ends, which lost 7 bases and 1 base, there was a span of 13 bases. From germline, CDR1 is MDHEN and CDR2 SYDVKM. This CDR3 region has 14 residues. This CDR3 is CASKIIGENTEAFF. CDR3 DNA: TGTGCCAGCAAAATTATCGGGGAGAACACTGAAGCTTTCTTT.

This chain links TRBV6-6 with TRBJ2-1, with 8 bases that match TRBD2. Germline V gene sequence: CDR1 MNHNY, CDR2 SVGAGI (reference sequence). Trimming cost V 6 bases and J 4 bases; bases outside gene matches: 8. The CDR3 loop spans 15 amino acids. This CDR3 reads CASRRLSGEYNEQFF. The CDR3, as DNA: TGTGCCAGCAGACGCCTTAGCGGGGAGTACAATGAGCAGTTCTTC.

The chain links TRBV27 to TRBJ1-1; maybe TRBD1 (5 bases). This CDR3 region has 16 residues. CDR1 is MNHEY, CDR2 SMNVEV, per germline (reference sequence). V was trimmed by 5 bases and J by 0 bases, leaving 16 bases between them. The CDR3 loop reads CASSLAGGVMNTEAFF. In DNA form, the CDR3 reads TGTGCCAGCAGTCTCGCCGGAGGGGTTATGAACACTGAAGCTTTCTTT.

About this clone: The same CDR3 arises from other DNA sequences in this sample as well. V gene TRBV28 combines with J gene TRBJ1-2, with 11 bases aligning to TRBD1. The ends lost 2 bases at V and 2 bases at J; junction bases unmatched: 1. Germline CDR1 and CDR2: MDHEN and SYDVKM. This CDR3 is built from 15 residues. CDR3 residues: CASSLGTGGNYGYTF. DNA of the CDR3: TGTGCCAGCAGTTTAGGGACAGGGGGAAACTATGGCTACACCTTC.

This clone was counted between two and nine times. The genes are TRBV18 and TRBJ1-2; maybe TRBD1 (6 bases). V dropped 3 bases and J dropped 2 bases, with 10 bases sitting between them. The germline V gene has CDR1 KGHSH and CDR2 LQKENI. The CDR3 is 14 residues long. CDR3: CASSPRGWNYGYTF. The CDR3 region has the DNA TGTGCCAGCTCACCCAGGGGCTGGAACTATGGCTACACCTTC.

The CDR3 DNA sequence: TGTGCCAGCAGCGCGGCAGGGACGGGCTACACCTTC. This gives the protein CASSAAGTGYTF. This sequence joins TRBV2 and TRBJ1-2, with D possibly being TRBD1 (5 bases). Trimming removed 6 bases from V and 8 bases from J, with 13 bases in between. This CDR3 region has 12 residues. Germline V CDR1 and CDR2: SNHLY, FYNNEI. The variable domain in full, with the rest retrieved from reference TRBV2 and TRBJ1-2, is EPEVTQTPSHQVTQMGQEVILRCVPISNHLYFYWYRQILGQKVEFLVSFYNNEISEKSEIFDDQFSVERPDGSNFTLKIRSTKLEDSAMYFCASSAAGTGYTFGSGTRLTVV.

V usage is TRBV7-3 and J usage is TRBJ2-3, with 9 bases aligning to TRBD2. The CDR3 length is 15 residues. Trimming took 3 bases from V and 5 from J; bases not matched to a gene: 6. CDR1 is SGHTA and CDR2 is FQGTGA in the germline V gene. In DNA, the CDR3 is TGTGCCAGCAGCTTTAGCGGGGGTCGTTTAGATACGCAGTATTTT. Translating gives CASSFSGGRLDTQYF.

In this sample, this clone turned up many times. The chain couples TRBV27 to TRBJ2-7, with 15 bases aligning to TRBD2. J was trimmed by 5 bases and V by 2 bases; bases with no gene match: 10. CDR3 length: 18 residues. The germline V gene has CDR1 MNHEY and CDR2 SMNVEV (reference sequence). The CDR3 DNA is TGTGCCAGCAGTTTAAGATGGGGGACTAGCGGGAGGAGGGACGAGCAGTACTTC. Its protein product is CASSLRWGTSGRRDEQYF.

As concerns this clone: Other nucleotide sequences from this sample produce the same CDR3. This rearrangement joins TRBV11-2 to TRBJ2-6; weak D call: TRBD2 (5 bases). The ends were cut back, 4 bases at V and 1 base at J, with 8 bases in the middle. The germline V gene encodes CDR1 SGHAT and CDR2 FQNNGV. The CDR3 contains 15 residues. The CDR3 is CASSSTRSGANVLTF. Written as DNA, the CDR3 is TGTGCCAGCAGCTCAACTAGATCTGGGGCCAACGTCCTGACTTTC.

V and J are TRBV11-2 and TRBJ2-3; the D gene is possibly TRBD2 (5 bases). The V gene's germline CDR1 is SGHAT and CDR2 FQNNGV. This CDR3 is 13 amino acids long. In nucleotides, the CDR3 is TGTGCGTTAGGGAGTGGATACACAGATACGCAGTATTTT. It specifies CALGSGYTDTQYF.

This clone has a handful of counts. This chain uses TRBV6-4 with TRBJ2-1, with D possibly being TRBD2 (6 bases). This CDR3 is 13 amino acids long. Trimming removed 4 bases from V and 8 bases from J, with 12 bases in between. Germline CDR1 is MRHNA and CDR2 is SNTAGT. The CDR3 loop reads CASSAQGGYEQFF. CDR3 nucleotides: TGTGCCAGCAGTGCCCAGGGAGGTTATGAGCAGTTCTTC.

This sequence joins TRBV6-5 and TRBJ2-6; D is perhaps TRBD1 (6 bases). The CDR3 covers 15 residues. The germline V gene has CDR1 MNHEY and CDR2 SVGAGI. V lost 2 bases to trimming and J lost 4 bases, with 9 bases between them. The CDR3 nucleotides are TGTGCCAGCAGTTACACCACAGGGGGGGCCAACGTCCTGACTTTC. Translation: CASSYTTGGANVLTF.

The V and J genes are TRBV28 and TRBJ2-5, with D hard to call. Germline-derived CDR1 and CDR2 are MDHEN and SYDVKM. V lost 6 bases to trimming and J lost 2 bases, with 16 bases between them. This CDR3 has 15 amino acids. The CDR3 here is CASSPAVREQETQYF. The CDR3, as DNA: TGTGCCAGCAGCCCGGCGGTGAGAGAGCAAGAGACCCAGTACTTC.

The V gene is TRBV7-2, the J gene TRBJ1-2, with a weak D call TRBD1 (6 bases). This CDR3 comprises 16 residues. The germline V gene encodes CDR1 SGHTA and CDR2 FQGNSA. V shed 2 bases and J shed 2 bases, with 15 bases lying between them. The CDR3 reads CASSLSTGHSNYGYTF. CDR3 in DNA: TGTGCCAGCAGCTTAAGCACAGGGCATTCCAACTATGGCTACACCTTC.

The rearrangement joins TRBV15 to TRBJ2-3; 10 bases line up with TRBD2. J was trimmed by 4 bases and V by 1 base; bases with no gene match: 8. Germline CDR1 reads LNHNV; CDR2 reads YYDKDF (reference sequence). This CDR3 comprises 17 residues. The CDR3 coding sequence is TGTGCCACCAGCAGAGCGAGCGGGAGGGCCGGATCAGATACGCAGTATTTT. It translates to CATSRASGRAGSDTQYF.

V gene TRBV7-8 combines with J gene TRBJ2-3; TRBD2 aligns across 12 bases. The CDR3 length is 17 residues. CDR1 and CDR2 from the germline V gene are SGHVS and FQNEAQ. Trimming at V came to 1 base and at J to 2 bases, leaving 4 bases not matched to a gene. In DNA, the CDR3 is TGTGCCAGCAGCTTAGGACGACTAGCGGGAGCCACAGATACGCAGTATTTT. Its translation: CASSLGRLAGATDTQYF.

The chain carries TRBV27 and TRBJ2-2; D perhaps matches TRBD2 (6 bases). Germline V lookup: CDR1 MNHEY, CDR2 SMNVEV (reference sequence). The CDR3 spans 17 residues. CDR3 coding DNA: TGTGCTCGCATCATGGAGGAGGGGCGAGAGAGCACCGGGGAGCTGTTTTTT. Its translation: CARIMEEGRESTGELFF.

The chain has TRBV28 and TRBJ1-2; TRBD1 agrees at 8 bases. Germline assignment: CDR1 MDHEN and CDR2 SYDVKM. J was trimmed by 4 bases and V by 6 bases; bases with no gene match: 7. This CDR3 has 14 residues. The CDR3 loop reads CASSDPDRGYGYTF. The CDR3 DNA follows: TGTGCCAGCAGCGACCCCGACAGGGGCTATGGCTACACCTTC.